These 11 T cell receptor beta chains share one sample of origin, sequenced in a study of blood T cell repertoires in COVID-19. Profiled with immunoSEQ multiplex PCR; TCRdb holds only in-frame clones, not every one. The sample consists of 200,000 to 250,000 clones, about 86% of them appearing once. The sequenced sample consisted of peripheral blood. These receptors all come from a man in his fifties or sixties with acute or convalescent COVID-19.

This clone was counted a single time. The chain combines TRBV7-9 with TRBJ1-1, with D possibly being TRBD1 (5 bases). The CDR3 has 15 residues. The germline V gene encodes CDR1 SEHNR and CDR2 FQNEAQ (reference sequence). The ends were cut back, 3 bases at V and 1 base at J, with 12 bases in the middle. CDR3 loop: CASSLDTRRNTEAFF. The DNA of the CDR3 is TGTGCCAGCAGCTTGGACACCCGACGGAACACTGAAGCTTTCTTT. Full variable domain (remainder filled in from reference TRBV7-9 and TRBJ1-1): DTGVSQNPRHKITKRGQNVTFRCDPISEHNRLYWYRQTLGQGPEFLTYFQNEAQLEKSRLLSDRFSAERPKGSFSTLEIQRTEQGDSAMYLCASSLDTRRNTEAFFGQGTRLTVV.

In this sample, this clone turned up once. V and J are TRBV2 and TRBJ2-2; 8 nucleotides line up with TRBD1. With V trimmed by 6 bases and J by 1 base, 4 bases remained unmatched. Germline assignment: CDR1 SNHLY and CDR2 FYNNEI. The CDR3 sequence is 15 residues long. The CDR3 DNA sequence: TGTGCCAGCAGGCTGGACAGGGAGAACACCGGGGAGCTGTTTTTT. Amino acids: CASRLDRENTGELFF. Combining the CDR3 with reference TRBV2 and TRBJ2-2 gives the whole variable domain EPEVTQTPSHQVTQMGQEVILRCVPISNHLYFYWYRQILGQKVEFLVSFYNNEISEKSEIFDDQFSVERPDGSNFTLKIRSTKLEDSAMYFCASRLDRENTGELFFGEGSRLTVL.

The CDR3 nucleotides read TGTGCCAGCACCCTGGGGAGTCAGCCCCAGCATTTT. It is translated as CASTLGSQPQHF. The gene calls are TRBV6-6 and TRBJ1-5; D remains unclear. The germline V and J ends were trimmed by 7 bases and 6 bases, with 10 bases remaining between them. CDR1 and CDR2 (germline): MNHNY, SVGAGI (reference sequence). The length of the CDR3 is 12 residues.

The genes are TRBV2 and TRBJ2-3; D is perhaps TRBD2 (6 bases). Trimming took 6 bases from V and 7 from J, leaving 20 bases between them. The CDR3 extends over 15 amino acids. Germline lookup yields CDR1 SNHLY and CDR2 FYNNEI. CDR3: CASSAPGGRFNTQYF. The CDR3 bases are TGTGCCAGCAGCGCCCCTGGAGGGAGGTTTAATACGCAGTATTTT.

The gene calls are TRBV9 and TRBJ2-7; 8 nucleotides line up with TRBD1. Germline CDR1 and CDR2: SGDLS and YYNGEE. The V and J ends lost 4 bases and 0 bases, in that order; junction bases with no gene match: 6. The CDR3 is 15 residues long. The CDR3 reads CASSIGQGGSYEQYF. CDR3 sequence (DNA): TGTGCCAGCAGCATTGGACAGGGTGGCTCCTACGAGCAGTACTTC.

The chain employs TRBV4-3 and TRBJ1-2; D is undetermined. The CDR3 sequence is 16 residues long. Trimming removed 1 base from V and 4 bases from J, with 16 bases in between. Germline V gene data show CDR1 as LGHNA and CDR2 as YSLEER. CDR3 DNA sequence: TGCGCCAGCAGCCAAGTTGCCCGAGCGGGCTCCTATGGCTACACCTTC. Residues: CASSQVARAGSYGYTF.

The rearrangement uses TRBV15 and TRBJ2-2; 9 positions agree with TRBD2. The ends lost 1 base at V and 8 bases at J; junction bases unmatched: 11. Per germline, CDR1 LNHNV and CDR2 YYDKDF (reference sequence). The CDR3 covers 17 residues. The CDR3 spells CATSRGNIAGVVGELFF. Here the CDR3 DNA reads TGTGCCACCAGCAGAGGCAATATAGCGGGAGTGGTTGGGGAGCTGTTTTTT.

The chain has TRBV19 and TRBJ1-3; D remains ambiguous. The V gene's germline CDR1 is LNHDA and CDR2 SQIVND (reference sequence). This CDR3 has 15 residues. The V end was cut by 5 bases, the J end by 0 bases, with 11 bases between. CDR3 protein: CASSFQAISGNTIYF. The CDR3 nucleotides are TGTGCCAGTAGTTTTCAGGCGATCTCTGGAAACACCATATATTTT.

V gene TRBV24-1 combines with J gene TRBJ1-1; tentatively, D is TRBD1 (5 bases). The ends were cut back, 6 bases at V and 4 bases at J, with 11 bases in the middle. The CDR3 extends over 13 amino acids. Germline assignment: CDR1 KGHDR and CDR2 SFDVKD. CDR3 residues: CATSRAGVTEAFF. The CDR3 region has the DNA TGTGCCACCAGTAGGGCGGGGGTCACTGAAGCTTTCTTT.

The CDR3: CASLWNTEAFF. DNA of the CDR3: TGTGCCAGCCTGTGGAACACTGAAGCTTTCTTT. The rearrangement joins TRBV6-5 to TRBJ1-1; D unclear. Germline CDR1 reads MNHEY; CDR2 reads SVGAGI. The CDR3 is 11 residues long. Trimming removed 8 bases from V and 1 base from J, with 5 bases in between.

This chain joins TRBV19 and TRBJ2-1; TRBD2 agrees at 11 bases. Trimming took 3 bases from V and 7 from J; bases not matched to a gene: 11. The germline V gene encodes CDR1 LNHDA and CDR2 SQIVND (reference sequence). CDR3 length equals 17 residues. CDR3 coding DNA: TGTGCCAGTAGTATTTCCCGACTAGCGGGGTCGAGGAATGAGCAGTTCTTC. It is translated as CASSISRLAGSRNEQFF.